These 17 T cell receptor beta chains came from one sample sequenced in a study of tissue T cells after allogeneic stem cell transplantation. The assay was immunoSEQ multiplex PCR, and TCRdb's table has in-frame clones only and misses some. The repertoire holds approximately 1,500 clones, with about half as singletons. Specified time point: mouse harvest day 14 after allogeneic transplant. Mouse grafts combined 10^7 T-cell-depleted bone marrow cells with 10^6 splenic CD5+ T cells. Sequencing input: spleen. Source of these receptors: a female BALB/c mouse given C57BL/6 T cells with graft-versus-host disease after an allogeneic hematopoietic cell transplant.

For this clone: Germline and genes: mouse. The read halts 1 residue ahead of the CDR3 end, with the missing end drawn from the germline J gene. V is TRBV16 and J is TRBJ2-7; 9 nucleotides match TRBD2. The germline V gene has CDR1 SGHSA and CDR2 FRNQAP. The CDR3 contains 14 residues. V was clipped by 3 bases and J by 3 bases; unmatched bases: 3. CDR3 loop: CASSFWGGIYEQYF. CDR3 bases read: TGTGCAAGCAGCTTCTGGGGGGGGATCTATGAACAGTAC.

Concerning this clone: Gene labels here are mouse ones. The part of the CDR3 DNA that was read is TGTGCCAGCAGCTTAGCTGGGGGGGCGGACACCCAGTAC. This codes for CASSLAGGADTQY. The whole CDR3 is CASSLAGGADTQYF. This chain connects TRBV3 to TRBJ2-5; 9 bases fit TRBD2. The read comes to an end 1 residue before the CDR3 does, leaving the germline J gene to fill in the end. J gave up 6 bases and V 0 bases, and 1 base lay outside the gene matches. The CDR3 runs to 14 residues. CDR1 and CDR2 from the germline V gene are SNHLY and FYNGKV (reference sequence).

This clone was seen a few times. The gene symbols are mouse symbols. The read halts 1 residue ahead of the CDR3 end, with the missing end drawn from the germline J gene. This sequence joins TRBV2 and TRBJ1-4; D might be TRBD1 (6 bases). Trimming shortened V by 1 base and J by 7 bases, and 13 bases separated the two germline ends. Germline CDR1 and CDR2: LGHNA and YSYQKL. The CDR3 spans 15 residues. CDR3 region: CASSQAPGEGERLFF. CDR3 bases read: TGTGCCAGCAGCCAAGCCCCAGGGGAGGGCGAAAGATTATTT.

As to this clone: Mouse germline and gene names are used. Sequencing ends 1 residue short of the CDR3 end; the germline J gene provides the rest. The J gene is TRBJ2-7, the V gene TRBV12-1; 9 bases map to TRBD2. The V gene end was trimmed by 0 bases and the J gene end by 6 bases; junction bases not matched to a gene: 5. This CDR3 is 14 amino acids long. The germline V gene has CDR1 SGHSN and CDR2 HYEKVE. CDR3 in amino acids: CASSLRLGDREQYF. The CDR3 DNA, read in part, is TGTGCCAGCTCTCTCCGACTGGGGGATCGTGAACAGTAC. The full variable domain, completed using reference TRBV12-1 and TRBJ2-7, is DSGVVQSPRHIIKEKGGRSVLTCIPISGHSNVVWYQQTLGKELKFLIQHYEKVERDKGFLPSRFSVQQFDDYHSEMNMSALELEDSAMYFCASSLRLGDREQYFGPGTRLTVL.

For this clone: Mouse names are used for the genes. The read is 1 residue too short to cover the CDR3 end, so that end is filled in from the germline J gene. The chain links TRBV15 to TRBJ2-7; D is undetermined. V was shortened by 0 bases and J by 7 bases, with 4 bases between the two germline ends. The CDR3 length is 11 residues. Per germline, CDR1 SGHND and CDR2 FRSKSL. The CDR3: CASSLAREQYF. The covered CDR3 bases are TGTGCCAGCAGTTTAGCCAGGGAACAGTAC.

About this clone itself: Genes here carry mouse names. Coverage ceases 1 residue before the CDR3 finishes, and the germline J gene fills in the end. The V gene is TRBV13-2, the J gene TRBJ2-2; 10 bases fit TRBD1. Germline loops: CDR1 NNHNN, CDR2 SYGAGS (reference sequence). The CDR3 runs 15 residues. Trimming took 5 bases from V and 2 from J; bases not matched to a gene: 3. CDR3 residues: CASGGTGANTGQLYF. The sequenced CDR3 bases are TGTGCCAGCGGCGGGACAGGGGCTAACACCGGGCAGCTCTAC.

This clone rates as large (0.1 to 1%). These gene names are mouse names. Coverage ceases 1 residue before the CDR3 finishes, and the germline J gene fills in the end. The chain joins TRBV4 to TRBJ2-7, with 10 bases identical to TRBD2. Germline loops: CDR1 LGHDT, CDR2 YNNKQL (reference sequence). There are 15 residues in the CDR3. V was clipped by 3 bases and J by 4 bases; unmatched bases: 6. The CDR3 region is CASSYLWGGAYEQYF. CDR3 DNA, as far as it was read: TGTGCCAGCAGCTATCTCTGGGGGGGCGCTTATGAACAGTAC.

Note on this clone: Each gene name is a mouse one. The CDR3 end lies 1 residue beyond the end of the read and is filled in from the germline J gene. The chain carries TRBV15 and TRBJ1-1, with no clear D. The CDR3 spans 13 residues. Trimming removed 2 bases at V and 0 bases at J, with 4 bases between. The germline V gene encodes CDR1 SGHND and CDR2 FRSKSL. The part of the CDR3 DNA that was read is TGTGCCAGCAGTTTAAGACAGAACACAGAAGTCTTC. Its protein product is CASSLRQNTEVF. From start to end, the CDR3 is CASSLRQNTEVFF.

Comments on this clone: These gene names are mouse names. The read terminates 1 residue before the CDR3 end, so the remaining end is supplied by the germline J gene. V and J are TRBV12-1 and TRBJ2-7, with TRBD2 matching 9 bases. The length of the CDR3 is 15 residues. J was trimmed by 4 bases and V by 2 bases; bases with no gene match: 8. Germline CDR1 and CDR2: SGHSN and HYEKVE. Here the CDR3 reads CASSRTTGGPYEQYF. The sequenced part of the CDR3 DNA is TGTGCCAGCTCTCGGACGACTGGGGGCCCTTATGAACAGTAC. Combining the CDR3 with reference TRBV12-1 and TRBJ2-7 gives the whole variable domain DSGVVQSPRHIIKEKGGRSVLTCIPISGHSNVVWYQQTLGKELKFLIQHYEKVERDKGFLPSRFSVQQFDDYHSEMNMSALELEDSAMYFCASSRTTGGPYEQYFGPGTRLTVL.

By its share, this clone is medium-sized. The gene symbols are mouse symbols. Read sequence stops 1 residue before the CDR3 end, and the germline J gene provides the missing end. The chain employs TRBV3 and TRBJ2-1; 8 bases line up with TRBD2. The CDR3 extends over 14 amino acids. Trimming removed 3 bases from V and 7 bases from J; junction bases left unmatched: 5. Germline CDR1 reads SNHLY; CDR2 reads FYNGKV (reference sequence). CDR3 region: CASSLLGGYAEQFF. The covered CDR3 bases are TGTGCCAGCAGCTTGTTGGGGGGGTACGCTGAGCAGTTC.

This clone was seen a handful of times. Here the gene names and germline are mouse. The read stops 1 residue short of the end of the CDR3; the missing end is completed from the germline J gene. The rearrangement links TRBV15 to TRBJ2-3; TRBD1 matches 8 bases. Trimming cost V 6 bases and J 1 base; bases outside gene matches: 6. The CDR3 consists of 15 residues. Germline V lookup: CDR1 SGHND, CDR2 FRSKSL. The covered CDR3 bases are TGTGCCAGCAGCCGGACAGGGTGGCGTGCAGAAACGCTGTAT. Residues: CASSRTGWRAETLY. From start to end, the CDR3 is CASSRTGWRAETLYF.

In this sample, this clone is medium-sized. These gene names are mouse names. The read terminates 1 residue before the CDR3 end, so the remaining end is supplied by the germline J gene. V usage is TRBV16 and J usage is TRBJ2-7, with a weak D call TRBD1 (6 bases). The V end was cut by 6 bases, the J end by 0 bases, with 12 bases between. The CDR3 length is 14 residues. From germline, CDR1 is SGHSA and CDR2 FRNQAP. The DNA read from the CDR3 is TGTGCAAGCAGTCTTACAGGGAGCTCCTATGAACAGTAC. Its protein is CASSLTGSSYEQY. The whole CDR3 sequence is CASSLTGSSYEQYF.

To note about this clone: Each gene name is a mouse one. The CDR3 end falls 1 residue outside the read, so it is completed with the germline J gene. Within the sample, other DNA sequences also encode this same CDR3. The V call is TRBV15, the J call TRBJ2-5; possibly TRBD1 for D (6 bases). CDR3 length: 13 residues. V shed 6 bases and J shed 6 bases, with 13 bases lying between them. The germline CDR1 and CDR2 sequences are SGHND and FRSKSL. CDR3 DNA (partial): TGTGCCAGCAGCCGGACAGCCCAGGACACCCAGTAC. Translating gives CASSRTAQDTQY. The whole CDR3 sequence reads CASSRTAQDTQYF.

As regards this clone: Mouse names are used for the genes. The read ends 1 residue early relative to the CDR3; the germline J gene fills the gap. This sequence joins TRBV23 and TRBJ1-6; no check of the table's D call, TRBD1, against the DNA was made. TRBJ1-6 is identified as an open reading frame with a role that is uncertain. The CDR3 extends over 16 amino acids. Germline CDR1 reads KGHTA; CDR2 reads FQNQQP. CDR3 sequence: CSSSHTGQGGNSPLYF. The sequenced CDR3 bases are TGCTCCAGCAGTCATACGGGACAGGGTGGGAATTCGCCCCTCTAC.

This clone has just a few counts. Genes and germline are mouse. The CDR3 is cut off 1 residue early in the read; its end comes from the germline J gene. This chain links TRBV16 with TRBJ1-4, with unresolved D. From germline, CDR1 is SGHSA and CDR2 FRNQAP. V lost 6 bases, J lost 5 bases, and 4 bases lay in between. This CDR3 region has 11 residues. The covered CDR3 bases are TGTGCAAGCAGAAGAAACGAAAGATTATTT. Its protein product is CASRRNERLF. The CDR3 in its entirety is CASRRNERLFF.

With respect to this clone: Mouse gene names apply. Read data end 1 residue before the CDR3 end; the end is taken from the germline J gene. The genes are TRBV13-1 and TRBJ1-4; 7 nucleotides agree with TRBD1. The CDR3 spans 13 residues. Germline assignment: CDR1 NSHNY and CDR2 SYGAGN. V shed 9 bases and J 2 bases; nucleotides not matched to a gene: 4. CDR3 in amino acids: CATGQRSNERLFF. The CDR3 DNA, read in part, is TGTGCCACGGGACAGCGCTCCAACGAAAGATTATTT.

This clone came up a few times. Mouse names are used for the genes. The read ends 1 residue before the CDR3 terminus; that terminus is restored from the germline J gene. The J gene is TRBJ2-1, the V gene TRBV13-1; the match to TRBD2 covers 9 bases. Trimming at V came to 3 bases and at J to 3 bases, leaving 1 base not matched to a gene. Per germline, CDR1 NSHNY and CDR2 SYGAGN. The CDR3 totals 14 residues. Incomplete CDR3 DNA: TGTGCCAGCAGTGTGACTGGGGGCTATGCTGAGCAGTTC. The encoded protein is CASSVTGGYAEQF. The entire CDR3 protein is CASSVTGGYAEQFF.